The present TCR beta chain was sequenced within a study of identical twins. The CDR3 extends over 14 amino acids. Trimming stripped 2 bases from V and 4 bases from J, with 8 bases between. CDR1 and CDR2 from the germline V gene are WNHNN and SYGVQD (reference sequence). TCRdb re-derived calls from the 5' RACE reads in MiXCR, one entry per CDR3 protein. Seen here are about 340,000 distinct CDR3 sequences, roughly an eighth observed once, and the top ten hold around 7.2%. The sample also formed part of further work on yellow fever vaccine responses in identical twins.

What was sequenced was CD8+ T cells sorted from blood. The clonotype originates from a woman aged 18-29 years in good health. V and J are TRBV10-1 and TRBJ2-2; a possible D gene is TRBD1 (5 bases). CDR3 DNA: TGCGCCAGCAGTGAGGGGGCTTCCACCGGGGAGCTGTTTTTT. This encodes CASSEGASTGELFF.